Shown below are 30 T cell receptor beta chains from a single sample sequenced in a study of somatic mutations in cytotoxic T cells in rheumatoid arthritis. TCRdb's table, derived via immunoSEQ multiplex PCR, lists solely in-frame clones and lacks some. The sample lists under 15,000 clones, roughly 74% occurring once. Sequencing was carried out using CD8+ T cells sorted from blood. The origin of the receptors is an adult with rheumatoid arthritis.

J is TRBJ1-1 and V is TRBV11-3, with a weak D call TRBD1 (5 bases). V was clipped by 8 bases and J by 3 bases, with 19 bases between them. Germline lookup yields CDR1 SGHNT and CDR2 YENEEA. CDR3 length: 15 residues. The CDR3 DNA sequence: TGTGCCAGCGGAATCCGGGACGGATTTTACACTGAAGCTTTCTTT. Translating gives CASGIRDGFYTEAFF. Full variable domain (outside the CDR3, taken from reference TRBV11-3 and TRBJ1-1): EAGVVQSPRYKIIEKKQPVAFWCNPISGHNTLYWYLQNLGQGPELLIRYENEEAVDDSQLPKDRFSAERLKGVDSTLKIQPAELGDSAVYLCASGIRDGFYTEAFFGQGTRLTVV.

CDR3 loop: CASSEEASGSYEQYF. The CDR3 coding sequence is TGTGCCAGCAGTGAAGAGGCTAGCGGGAGTTACGAGCAGTACTTC. The chain carries TRBV6-1 and TRBJ2-7, with 10 positions matching TRBD2. Per the germline V gene, CDR1 is MNHNS and CDR2 is SASEGT. Unmatched junction bases numbered 4, after V lost 1 base and J lost 4 bases. CDR3 length: 15 amino acids.

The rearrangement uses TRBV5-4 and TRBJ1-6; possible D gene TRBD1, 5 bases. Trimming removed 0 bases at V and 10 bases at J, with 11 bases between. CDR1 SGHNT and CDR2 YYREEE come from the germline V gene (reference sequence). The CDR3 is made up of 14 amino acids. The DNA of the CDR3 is TGTGCCAGCAGCTTGGAAGGGGAGGGGTCACCCCTCCACTTT. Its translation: CASSLEGEGSPLHF.

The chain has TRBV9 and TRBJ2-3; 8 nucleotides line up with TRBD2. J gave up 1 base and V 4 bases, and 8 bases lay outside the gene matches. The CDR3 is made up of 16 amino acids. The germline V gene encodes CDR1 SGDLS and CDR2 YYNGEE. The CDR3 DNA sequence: TGTGCCAGCAGCAACGGACCGGGAGGGGGCACAGATACGCAGTATTTT. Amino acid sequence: CASSNGPGGGTDTQYF. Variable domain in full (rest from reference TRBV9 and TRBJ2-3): DSGVTQTPKHLITATGQRVTLRCSPRSGDLSVYWYQQSLDQGLQFLIQYYNGEERAKGNILERFSAQQFPDLHSELNLSSLELGDSALYFCASSNGPGGGTDTQYFGPGTRLTVL.

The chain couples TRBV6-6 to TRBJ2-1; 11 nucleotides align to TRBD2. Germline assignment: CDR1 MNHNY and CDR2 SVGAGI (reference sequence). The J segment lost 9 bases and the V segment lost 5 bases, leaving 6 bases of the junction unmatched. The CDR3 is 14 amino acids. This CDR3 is CASSTTSGSGEQFF. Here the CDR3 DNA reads TGTGCCAGCAGTACTACTAGCGGGAGTGGTGAGCAGTTCTTC.

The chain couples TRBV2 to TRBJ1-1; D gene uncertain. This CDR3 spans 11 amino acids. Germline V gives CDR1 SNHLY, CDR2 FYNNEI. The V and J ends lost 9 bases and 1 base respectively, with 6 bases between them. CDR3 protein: CASAENTEAFF. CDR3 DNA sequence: TGTGCCAGTGCAGAGAACACTGAAGCTTTCTTT. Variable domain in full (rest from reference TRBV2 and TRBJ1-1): EPEVTQTPSHQVTQMGQEVILRCVPISNHLYFYWYRQILGQKVEFLVSFYNNEISEKSEIFDDQFSVERPDGSNFTLKIRSTKLEDSAMYFCASAENTEAFFGQGTRLTVV.

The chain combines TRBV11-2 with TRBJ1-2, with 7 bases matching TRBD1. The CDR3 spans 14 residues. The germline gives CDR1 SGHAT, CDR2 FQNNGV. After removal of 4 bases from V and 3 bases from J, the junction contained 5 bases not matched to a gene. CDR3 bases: TGTGCCAGCAGCTCGCGGACAGGAGACTATGGCTACACCTTC. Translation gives CASSSRTGDYGYTF.

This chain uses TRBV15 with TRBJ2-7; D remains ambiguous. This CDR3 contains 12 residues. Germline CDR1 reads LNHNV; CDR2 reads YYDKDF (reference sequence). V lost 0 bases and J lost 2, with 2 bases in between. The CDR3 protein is CATSRDAYEQYF. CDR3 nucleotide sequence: TGTGCCACCAGCAGAGATGCCTACGAGCAGTACTTC.

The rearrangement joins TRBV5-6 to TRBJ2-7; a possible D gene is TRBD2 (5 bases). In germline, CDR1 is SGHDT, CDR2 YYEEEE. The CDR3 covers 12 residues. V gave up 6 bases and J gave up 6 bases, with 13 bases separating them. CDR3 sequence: CASTHEGSEQYF. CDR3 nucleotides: TGTGCCAGCACCCACGAGGGCTCCGAGCAGTACTTC. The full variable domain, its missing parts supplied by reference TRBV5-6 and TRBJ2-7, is DAGVTQSPTHLIKTRGQQVTLRCSPKSGHDTVSWYQQALGQGPQFIFQYYEEEERQRGNFPDRFSGHQFPNYSSELNVNALLLGDSALYLCASTHEGSEQYFGPGTRLTVT.

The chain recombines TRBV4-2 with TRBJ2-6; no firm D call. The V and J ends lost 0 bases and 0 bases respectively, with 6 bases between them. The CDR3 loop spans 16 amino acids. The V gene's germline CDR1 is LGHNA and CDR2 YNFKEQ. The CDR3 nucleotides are TGTGCCAGCAGCCAAGATTTCGGCTCTGGGGCCAACGTCCTGACTTTC. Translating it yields CASSQDFGSGANVLTF.

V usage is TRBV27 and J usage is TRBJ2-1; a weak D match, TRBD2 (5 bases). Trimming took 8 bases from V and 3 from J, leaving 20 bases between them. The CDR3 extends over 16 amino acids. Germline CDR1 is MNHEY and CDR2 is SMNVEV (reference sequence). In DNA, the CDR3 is TGTGCCAGCCAGCCAGCGGCAGGCTCTCTCTACAATGAGCAGTTCTTC. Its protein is CASQPAAGSLYNEQFF.

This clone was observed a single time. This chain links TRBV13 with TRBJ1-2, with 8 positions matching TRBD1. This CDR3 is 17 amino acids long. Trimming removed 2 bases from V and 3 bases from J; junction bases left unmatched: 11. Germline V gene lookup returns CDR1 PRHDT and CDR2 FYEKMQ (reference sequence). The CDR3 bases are TGTGCCAGCAGCTTAAGAGGACAGGGAGGTGTGGACTATGGCTACACCTTC. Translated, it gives CASSLRGQGGVDYGYTF.

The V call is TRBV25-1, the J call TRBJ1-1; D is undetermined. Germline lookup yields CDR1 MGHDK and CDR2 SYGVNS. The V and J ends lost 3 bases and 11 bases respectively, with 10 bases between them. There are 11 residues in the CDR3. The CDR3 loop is CASSDTLKAFF. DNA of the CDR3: TGTGCCAGCAGTGACACACTGAAGGCTTTCTTT.

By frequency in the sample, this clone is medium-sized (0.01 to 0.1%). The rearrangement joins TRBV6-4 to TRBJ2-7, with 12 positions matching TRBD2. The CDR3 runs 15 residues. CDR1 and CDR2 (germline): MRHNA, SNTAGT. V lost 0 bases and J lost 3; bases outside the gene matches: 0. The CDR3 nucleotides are TGTGCCAGCAGTGACTCGACTAGCGGGAGCTACGAGCAGTACTTC. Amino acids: CASSDSTSGSYEQYF.

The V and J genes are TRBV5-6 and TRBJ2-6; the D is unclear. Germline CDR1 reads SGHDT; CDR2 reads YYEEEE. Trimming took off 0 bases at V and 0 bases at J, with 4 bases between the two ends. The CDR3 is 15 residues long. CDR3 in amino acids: CASSLGLSGANVLTF. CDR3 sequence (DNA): TGTGCCAGCAGCTTGGGGCTCTCTGGGGCCAACGTCCTGACTTTC.

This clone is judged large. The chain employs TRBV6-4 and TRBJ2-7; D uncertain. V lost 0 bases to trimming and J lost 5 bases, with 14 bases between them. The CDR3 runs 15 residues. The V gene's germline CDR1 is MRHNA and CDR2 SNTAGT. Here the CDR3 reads CASSDSYGGSDEQYF. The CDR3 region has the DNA TGTGCCAGCAGTGACTCGTACGGTGGGTCGGACGAGCAGTACTTC.

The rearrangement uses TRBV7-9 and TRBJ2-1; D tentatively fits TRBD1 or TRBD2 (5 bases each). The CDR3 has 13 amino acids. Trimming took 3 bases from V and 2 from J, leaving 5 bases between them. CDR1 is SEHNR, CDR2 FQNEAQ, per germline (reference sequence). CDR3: CASSLGAYNEQFF. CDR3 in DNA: TGTGCCAGCAGCTTGGGGGCCTACAATGAGCAGTTCTTC.

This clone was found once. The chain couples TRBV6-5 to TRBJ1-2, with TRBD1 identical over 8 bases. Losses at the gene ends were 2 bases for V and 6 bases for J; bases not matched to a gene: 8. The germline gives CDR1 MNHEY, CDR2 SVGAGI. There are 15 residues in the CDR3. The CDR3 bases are TGTGCCAGCAGTTACGGACAGGGAAATATAGATGGCTACACCTTC. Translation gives CASSYGQGNIDGYTF.

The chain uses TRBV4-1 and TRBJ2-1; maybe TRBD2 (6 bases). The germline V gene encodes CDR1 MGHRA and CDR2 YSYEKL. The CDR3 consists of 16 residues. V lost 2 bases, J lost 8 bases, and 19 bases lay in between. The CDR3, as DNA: TGCGCCAGCAGCCAATCGGGGCTAGCGTTAGGGGATGAGCAGTTCTTC. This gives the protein CASSQSGLALGDEQFF.

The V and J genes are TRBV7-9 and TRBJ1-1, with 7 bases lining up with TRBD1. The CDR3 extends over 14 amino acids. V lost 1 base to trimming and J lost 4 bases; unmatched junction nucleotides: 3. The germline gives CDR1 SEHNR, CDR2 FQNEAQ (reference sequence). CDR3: CASSLEGARTEAFF. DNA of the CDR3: TGTGCCAGCAGCTTAGAGGGGGCGCGCACTGAAGCTTTCTTT.

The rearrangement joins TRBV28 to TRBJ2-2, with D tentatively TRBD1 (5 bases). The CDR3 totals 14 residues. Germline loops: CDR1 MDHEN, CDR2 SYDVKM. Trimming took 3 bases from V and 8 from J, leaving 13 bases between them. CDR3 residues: CASSFRREEGELFF. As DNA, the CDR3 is TGTGCCAGCAGTTTCCGCAGGGAAGAGGGGGAGCTGTTTTTT.

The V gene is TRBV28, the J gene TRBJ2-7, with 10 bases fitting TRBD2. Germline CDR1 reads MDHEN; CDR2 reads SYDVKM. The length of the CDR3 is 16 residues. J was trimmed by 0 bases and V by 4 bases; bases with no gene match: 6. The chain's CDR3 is CASSSLAGADSYEQYF. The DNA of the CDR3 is TGTGCCAGCAGTTCCCTAGCGGGAGCGGACTCCTACGAGCAGTACTTC. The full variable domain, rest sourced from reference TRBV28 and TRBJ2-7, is DVKVTQSSRYLVKRTGEKVFLECVQDMDHENMFWYRQDPGLGLRLIYFSYDVKMKEKGDIPEGYSVSREKKERFSLILESASTNQTSMYLCASSSLAGADSYEQYFGPGTRLTVT.

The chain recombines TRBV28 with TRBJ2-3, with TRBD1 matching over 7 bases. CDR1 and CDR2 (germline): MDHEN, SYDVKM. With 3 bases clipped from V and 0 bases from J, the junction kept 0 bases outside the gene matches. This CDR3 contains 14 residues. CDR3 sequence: CASSLTGSTDTQYF. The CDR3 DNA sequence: TGTGCCAGCAGTTTGACAGGGAGCACAGATACGCAGTATTTT.

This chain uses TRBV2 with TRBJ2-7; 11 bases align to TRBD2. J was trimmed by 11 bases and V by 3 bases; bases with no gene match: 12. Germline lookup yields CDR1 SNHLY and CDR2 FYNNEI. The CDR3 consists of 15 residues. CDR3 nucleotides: TGTGCCAGCAGTGATCGGACTAGCGGGTTAATGGAAGAGTACTTC. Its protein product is CASSDRTSGLMEEYF. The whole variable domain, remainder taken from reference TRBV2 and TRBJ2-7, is EPEVTQTPSHQVTQMGQEVILRCVPISNHLYFYWYRQILGQKVEFLVSFYNNEISEKSEIFDDQFSVERPDGSNFTLKIRSTKLEDSAMYFCASSDRTSGLMEEYFGPGTRLTVT.

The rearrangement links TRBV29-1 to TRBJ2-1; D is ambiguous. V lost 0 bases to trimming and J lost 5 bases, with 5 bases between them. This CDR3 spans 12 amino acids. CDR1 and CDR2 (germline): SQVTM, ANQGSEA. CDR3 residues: CSVEDGHNEQFF. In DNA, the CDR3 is TGCAGCGTTGAAGATGGGCACAATGAGCAGTTCTTC.

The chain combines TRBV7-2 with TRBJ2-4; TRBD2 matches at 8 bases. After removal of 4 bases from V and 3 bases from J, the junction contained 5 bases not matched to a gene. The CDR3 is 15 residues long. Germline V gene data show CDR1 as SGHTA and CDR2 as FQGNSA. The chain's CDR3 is CASSYTGGVKNIQYF. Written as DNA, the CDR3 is TGTGCCAGCAGCTATACGGGAGGGGTCAAAAACATTCAGTACTTC.

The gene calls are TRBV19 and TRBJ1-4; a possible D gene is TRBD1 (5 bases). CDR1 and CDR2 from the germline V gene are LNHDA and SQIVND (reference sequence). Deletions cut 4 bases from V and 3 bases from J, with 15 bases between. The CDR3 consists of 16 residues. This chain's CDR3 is CASSNPPAGANEKLFF. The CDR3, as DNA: TGTGCCAGTAGTAACCCGCCGGCGGGGGCTAATGAAAAACTGTTTTTT.

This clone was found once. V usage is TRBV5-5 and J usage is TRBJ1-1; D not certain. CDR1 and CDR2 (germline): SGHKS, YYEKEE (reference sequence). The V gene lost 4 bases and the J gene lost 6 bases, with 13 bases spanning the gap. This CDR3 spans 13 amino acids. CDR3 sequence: CASSKALTPEAFF. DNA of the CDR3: TGTGCCAGCAGCAAAGCTCTAACCCCTGAAGCTTTCTTT.

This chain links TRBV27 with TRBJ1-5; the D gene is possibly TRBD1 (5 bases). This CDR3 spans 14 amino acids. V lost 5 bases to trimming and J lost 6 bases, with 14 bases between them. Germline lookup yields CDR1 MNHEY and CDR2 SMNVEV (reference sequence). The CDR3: CASSPLQGGQPQHF. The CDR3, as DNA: TGTGCCAGCAGTCCCCTCCAGGGAGGTCAGCCCCAGCATTTT.

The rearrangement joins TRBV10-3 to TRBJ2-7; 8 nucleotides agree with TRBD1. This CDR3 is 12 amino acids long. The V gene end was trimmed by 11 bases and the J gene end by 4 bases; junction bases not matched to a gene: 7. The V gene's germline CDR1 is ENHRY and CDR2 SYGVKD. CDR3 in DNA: TGTGCCGCCAGGACAGGGTCTTACGAGCAGTACTTC. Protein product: CAARTGSYEQYF.